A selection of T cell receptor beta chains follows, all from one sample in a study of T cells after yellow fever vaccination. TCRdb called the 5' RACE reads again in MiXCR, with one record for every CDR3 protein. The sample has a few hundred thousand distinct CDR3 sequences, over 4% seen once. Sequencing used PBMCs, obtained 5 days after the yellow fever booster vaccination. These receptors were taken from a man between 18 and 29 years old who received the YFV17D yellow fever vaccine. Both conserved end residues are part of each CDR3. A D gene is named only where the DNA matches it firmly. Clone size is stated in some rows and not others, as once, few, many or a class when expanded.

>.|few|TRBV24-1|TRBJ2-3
CATEGSFRLGAQYF
TGTGCCACCGAAGGATCGTTCAGGCTTGGTGCGCAGTATTTT
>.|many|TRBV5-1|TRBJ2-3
CASSLVTGSDTQYF
TGCGCCAGCAGCTTGGTGACGGGATCAGATACGCAGTATTTT
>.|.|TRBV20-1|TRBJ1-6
CSARDLIKSLGQNNSPLHF
TGCAGTGCTAGAGATCTAATTAAGTCTTTAGGACAGAATAATTCACCCCTCCACTTT
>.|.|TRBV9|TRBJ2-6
CASSVVGHGANVLTF
TGTGCCAGCAGCGTAGTGGGGCACGGGGCCAACGTCCTGACTTTC
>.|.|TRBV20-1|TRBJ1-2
CSARRTALYGYTF
TGCAGTGCTAGGCGGACAGCTCTCTATGGCTACACCTTC
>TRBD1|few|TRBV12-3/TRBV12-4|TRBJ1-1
CASSSGTEYAEAFF
TGTGCCAGCAGCTCCGGGACAGAGTACGCTGAAGCTTTCTTT
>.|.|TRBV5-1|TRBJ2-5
CASARGLSETQYF
TGCGCCAGCGCGCGGGGACTCTCAGAGACCCAGTACTTC
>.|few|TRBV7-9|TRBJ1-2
CASSFGESNRGYTF
TGTGCCAGCAGCTTTGGGGAATCGAATCGGGGCTACACCTTC
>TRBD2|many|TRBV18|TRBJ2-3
CASSRGGLAEGTDTQYF
TGTGCCAGCTCACGAGGCGGACTAGCGGAGGGCACAGATACGCAGTATTTT
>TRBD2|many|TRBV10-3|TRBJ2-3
CAISDAASGGRGQYF
TGTGCCATCAGTGACGCGGCTAGCGGGGGAAGGGGGCAGTATTTT
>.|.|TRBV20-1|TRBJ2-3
CSARRRTPTDTQYF
TGCAGTGCTCGCCGACGAACCCCTACCGATACGCAGTATTTT
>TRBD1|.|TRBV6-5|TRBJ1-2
CASSYGQAIYGYTF
TGTGCCAGCAGTTACGGACAGGCGATATATGGCTACACCTTC
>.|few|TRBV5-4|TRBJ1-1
CASKAGAGAAPEAFF
TGTGCCAGCAAAGCGGGGGCAGGGGCCGCCCCTGAAGCTTTCTTT
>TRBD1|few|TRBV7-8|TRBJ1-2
CASSLEAAGGGYTF
TGTGCCAGCAGCTTAGAGGCGGCAGGGGGGGGCTACACCTTC
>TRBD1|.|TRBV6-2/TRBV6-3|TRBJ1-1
CASRPRGQGTEAFF
TGTGCCAGCAGACCAAGGGGGCAGGGCACTGAAGCTTTCTTT
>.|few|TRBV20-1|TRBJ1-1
CSARGTPNTEAFF
TGCAGTGCGAGAGGGACACCGAACACTGAAGCTTTCTTT
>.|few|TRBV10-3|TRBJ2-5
CAIIDRTQYF
TGTGCCATCATTGACAGGACCCAGTACTTC
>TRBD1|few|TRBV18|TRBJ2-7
CASSPVPGQGGEQYF
TGTGCCAGCTCACCGGTACCGGGACAGGGAGGGGAGCAGTACTTC
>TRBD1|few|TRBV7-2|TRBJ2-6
CASSGRRQGLTGANVLTF
TGTGCCAGCAGCGGGCGACGACAGGGTTTGACCGGGGCCAACGTCCTGACTTTC
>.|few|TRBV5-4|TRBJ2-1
CASSLAAPYNEQFF
TGTGCCAGCAGCTTGGCGGCACCCTACAATGAGCAGTTCTTC
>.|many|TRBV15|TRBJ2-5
CATSRDRGGKTQYF
TGTGCCACCAGCAGAGATAGGGGGGGAAAGACCCAGTACTTC
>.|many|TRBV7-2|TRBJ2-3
CASSLGGRPDTQYF
TGTGCCAGCAGCTTAGGTGGCCGCCCAGATACGCAGTATTTT
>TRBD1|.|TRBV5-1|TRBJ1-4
CASSIGQGATNEKLFF
TGCGCCAGCAGCATCGGACAGGGGGCAACTAATGAAAAACTGTTTTTT
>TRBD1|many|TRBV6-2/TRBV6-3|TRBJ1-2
CASDDRAYGYTF
TGTGCCAGCGACGACAGGGCCTATGGCTACACCTTC
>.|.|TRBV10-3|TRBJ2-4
CAISPGTWGAKNIQYF
TGTGCCATCAGCCCCGGGACTTGGGGGGCCAAAAACATTCAGTACTTC
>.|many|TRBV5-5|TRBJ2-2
CASSSGRGSGELFF
TGTGCCAGCAGCTCGGGTCGGGGTTCCGGGGAGCTGTTTTTT